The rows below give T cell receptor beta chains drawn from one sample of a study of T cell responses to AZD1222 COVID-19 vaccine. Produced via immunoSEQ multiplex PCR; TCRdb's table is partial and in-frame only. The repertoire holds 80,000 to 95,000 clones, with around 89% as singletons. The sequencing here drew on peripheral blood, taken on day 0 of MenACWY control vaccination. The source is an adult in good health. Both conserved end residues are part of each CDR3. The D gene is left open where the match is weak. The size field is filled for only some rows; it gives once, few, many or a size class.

CASSRPAEQFF TGTGCCAGCTCGCGTCCTGCGGAGCAGTTCTTC TRBJ2-1 medium-sized . TRBV21-1
CASSFTGGNSPLHF TGTGCCAGCAGCTTTACAGGGGGGAATTCACCCCTCCACTTT TRBJ1-6 . TRBD1 TRBV7-9
CATSDLYEQYF TGTGCCACCAGTGATTTGTACGAGCAGTACTTC TRBJ2-7 . . TRBV24-1
CASSRIRDSQVTDTQYF TGTGCCAGCAGTCGAATTAGAGACAGTCAGGTCACAGATACGCAGTATTTT TRBJ2-3 . . TRBV28
CASSHMGVGYGYTF TGTGCCAGCAGTCACATGGGTGTGGGCTATGGCTACACCTTC TRBJ1-2 . . TRBV28
CASSSQSGKETQYF TGTGCCAGTAGTTCTCAAAGCGGGAAAGAGACCCAGTACTTC TRBJ2-5 . TRBD2 TRBV19
CASTLGQSTEAFF TGTGCCAGCACCCTAGGACAGTCGACTGAAGCTTTCTTT TRBJ1-1 . . TRBV9
CASRPSNLQPQHF TGTGCCAGCAGGCCTTCCAACCTCCAGCCCCAGCATTTT TRBJ1-5 once . TRBV28
CASSTRSALDYGYTF TGTGCCAGCAGCACCCGTAGCGCCTTGGACTATGGCTACACCTTC TRBJ1-2 few . TRBV9
CASSLDDLGASEAFF TGTGCCAGCAGCTTAGATGACTTGGGGGCCTCTGAAGCTTTCTTT TRBJ1-1 once . TRBV7-9
CASTPGGPGNTIYF TGTGCCAGCACCCCGGGGGGGCCTGGAAACACCATATATTTT TRBJ1-3 few . TRBV7-9
CASLLLETGEAFF TGTGCCAGCCTTTTACTAGAAACAGGGGAAGCTTTCTTT TRBJ1-1 . . TRBV19
CASTSAYEQYF TGTGCCAGCACCTCGGCCTACGAGCAGTACTTC TRBJ2-7 . . TRBV6-5
CASSPPPMPGNTIYF TGTGCCAGCTCACCACCGCCGATGCCTGGAAACACCATATATTTT TRBJ1-3 . . TRBV18
CASRSRQPVGTSTDTQYF TGTGCCAGCAGATCCCGACAGCCCGTCGGAACTAGCACAGATACGCAGTATTTT TRBJ2-3 . . TRBV28
CAISDRYPNEKLFF TGTGCCATCAGTGACAGGTACCCTAATGAAAAACTGTTTTTT TRBJ1-4 few . TRBV10-3
CASSLETGGMFYGYTF TGTGCCAGCAGCTTGGAAACAGGGGGCATGTTCTATGGCTACACCTTC TRBJ1-2 . TRBD1 TRBV5-4
CASRELAGGSGANVLTF TGTGCCAGCAGGGAACTAGCGGGAGGGTCTGGGGCCAACGTCCTGACTTTC TRBJ2-6 . TRBD2 TRBV28
CASSPAEGYTF TGTGCCAGCAGTCCCGCGGAAGGCTACACCTTC TRBJ1-2 . . TRBV6-6
CASSDSLYGYTF TGTGCCAGCAGCGACAGTCTCTATGGCTACACCTTC TRBJ1-2 . . TRBV12-3/TRBV12-4
CASSPNLATYEQYF TGTGCCAGCTCACCTAATCTGGCAACCTACGAGCAGTACTTC TRBJ2-7 few . TRBV18
CASSLAVPGGGSYNEQFF TGCGCCAGCAGCTTGGCCGTACCCGGGGGGGGCTCCTACAATGAGCAGTTCTTC TRBJ2-1 . TRBD2 TRBV5-1
CASSSTGSTEAFF TGTGCCAGCAGCTCGACAGGGAGTACTGAAGCTTTCTTT TRBJ1-1 . TRBD1 TRBV7-3
CASCHLQSPSGSYEQYF TGTGCCAGCTGTCATCTTCAGTCGCCTAGCGGGAGTTACGAGCAGTACTTC TRBJ2-7 . TRBD2 TRBV27
CSASAGLRGSSYEQYF TGCAGTGCTAGTGCTGGCCTAAGGGGTAGCTCCTACGAGCAGTACTTC TRBJ2-7 . . TRBV20-1
CSARQKYEQYF TGCAGTGCTAGACAGAAATACGAGCAGTACTTC TRBJ2-7 . . TRBV20-1